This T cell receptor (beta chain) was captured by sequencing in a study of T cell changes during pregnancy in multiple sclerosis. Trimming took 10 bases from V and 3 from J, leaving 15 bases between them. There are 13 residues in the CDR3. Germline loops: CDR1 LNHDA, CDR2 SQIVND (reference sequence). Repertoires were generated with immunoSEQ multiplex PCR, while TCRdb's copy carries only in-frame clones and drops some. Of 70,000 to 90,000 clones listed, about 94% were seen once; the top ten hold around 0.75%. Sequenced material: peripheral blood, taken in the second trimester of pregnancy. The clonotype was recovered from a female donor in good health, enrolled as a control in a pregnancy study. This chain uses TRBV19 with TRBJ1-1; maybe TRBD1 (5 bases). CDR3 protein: CATGGRVDTEAFF. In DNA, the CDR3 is TGTGCCACCGGCGGCAGGGTGGACACTGAAGCTTTCTTT.